The present T cell receptor beta chain was sequenced within a study of blood T cell repertoires in COVID-19. The cohort comprised adults aged about 18 to 89 years residing in around 25 US areas. The data were produced by immunoSEQ multiplex PCR, yet TCRdb's version contains in-frame clones alone and is incomplete. This repertoire shows about 150,000 clones, 84% found once; its top ten account for about 8%. This TCR was sampled from a woman between 45 and 60 years old who had recovered from COVID-19. The sample consisted of PBMCs or T cells enriched from blood (not recorded which).

As DNA, the CDR3 is TGTGCCAGCAGCCAGGGGTCCTATCAGCCCCAGCATTTT. Encoded protein: CASSQGSYQPQHF. The rearrangement uses TRBV6-5 and TRBJ1-5; D is possibly TRBD1 (6 bases). In germline, CDR1 is MNHEY, CDR2 SVGAGI. This CDR3 comprises 13 residues. Trimming stripped 6 bases from V and 5 bases from J, with 11 bases between.